A selection of T cell receptor beta chains follows, all from one sample in a study of vaccination effects on CD4 cells after COVID-19. Assay used: immunoSEQ multiplex PCR; TCRdb lists only in-frame clones, some missing. The sample consists of 45,000 to 60,000 clones, around three quarters of them appearing once. These receptors' targets are unknown. This specimen was CD4+ T cells from PBMCs cultured without peptide, taken before COVID-19 vaccination. Receptor source: a human donor who received a COVID-19 vaccine. Each CDR3 is given with its conserved first and last residue. The order of the fields is clone size, V gene, J gene, D gene, CDR3 protein, CDR3 DNA. A D gene is named only where the DNA matches it firmly. Clone size is not always given. Where it is, it says once, few, many or a class for expanded clones.

NA	TRBV7-2	TRBJ2-6	NA	CASSLMGDSGANVLTF	TGTGCCAGCAGCTTAATGGGGGACTCTGGGGCCAACGTCCTGACTTTC
NA	TRBV18	TRBJ2-3	NA	CASVQQRGFTDTQYF	TGTGCCAGCGTACAGCAGAGGGGGTTCACAGATACGCAGTATTTT
few	TRBV18	TRBJ2-2	NA	CASSPRGAPNTGELFF	TGTGCCAGCTCACCTCGTGGAGCTCCGAACACCGGGGAGCTGTTTTTT
NA	TRBV5-1	TRBJ2-5	NA	CASSPHGSSQETQYF	TGCGCCAGCAGCCCACACGGGAGCTCCCAAGAGACCCAGTACTTC
NA	TRBV10-1	TRBJ2-5	NA	CASSEGGRQETQYF	TGCGCCAGCAGTGAAGGGGGGCGTCAAGAGACCCAGTACTTC
NA	TRBV5-1	TRBJ1-3	NA	CASSFTDGSGNTIYF	TGCGCCAGCAGCTTTACGGACGGCTCTGGAAACACCATATATTTT
NA	TRBV6-5	TRBJ1-1	NA	CASRADRNTEAFF	TGTGCCAGCAGAGCGGACAGGAACACTGAAGCTTTCTTT
once	TRBV3-1/TRBV3-2	TRBJ1-4	NA	CASSQESEKLFF	TGTGCCAGCAGCCAAGAGTCTGAAAAACTGTTTTTT
NA	TRBV6-2/TRBV6-3	TRBJ1-6	NA	CASSPRSSYNSPLHF	TGTGCCAGCAGCCCAAGAAGCTCCTATAATTCACCCCTCCACTTT
once	TRBV5-6	TRBJ2-2	NA	CASNMWARDRELFF	TGTGCCAGCAACATGTGGGCGCGGGATCGGGAGCTGTTTTTT
NA	TRBV2	TRBJ2-3	TRBD2	CASRQLAGGGDTQYF	TGTGCCAGCCGCCAACTAGCGGGGGGTGGAGATACGCAGTATTTT
few	TRBV5-4	TRBJ2-2	NA	CASSFRGVGELFF	TGTGCCAGCAGCTTTCGAGGAGTCGGGGAGCTGTTTTTT
NA	TRBV6-5	TRBJ2-3	NA	CASSRLEPSTDTQYF	TGTGCCAGCAGTAGACTCGAACCTAGCACAGATACGCAGTATTTT
NA	TRBV12-3/TRBV12-4	TRBJ2-2	NA	CASSGRGAGELFF	TGTGCCAGCAGTGGCAGGGGGGCCGGGGAGCTGTTTTTT
NA	TRBV5-3	TRBJ2-5	NA	CARSLVVEGETQYF	TGTGCCAGAAGCTTGGTGGTTGAGGGGGAGACCCAGTACTTC
NA	TRBV3-1/TRBV3-2	TRBJ1-2	TRBD1	CASSQGWTGDLGYTF	TGTGCCAGCAGCCAGGGTTGGACAGGCGATCTTGGCTACACCTTC
few	TRBV5-1	TRBJ1-6	NA	CASSLVSGGNSPLHF	TGCGCCAGCAGCTTGGTGTCGGGGGGGAATTCACCCCTCCACTTT
NA	TRBV19	TRBJ2-2	NA	CASNPGRGRNTGELFF	TGTGCCAGTAATCCAGGGCGGGGAAGGAACACCGGGGAGCTGTTTTTT
NA	TRBV5-4	TRBJ1-2	TRBD1	CASSSGPGGQYGYTF	TGTGCCAGCAGCTCCGGGCCAGGGGGCCAGTATGGCTACACCTTC
NA	TRBV7-2	TRBJ1-1	NA	CASRPDLRDTEAFF	TGTGCCAGCAGACCGGACCTCCGGGACACTGAAGCTTTCTTT
NA	TRBV6-5	TRBJ2-1	NA	CASRGGGHNEQFF	TGTGCCAGCAGGGGAGGGGGTCACAATGAGCAGTTCTTC
once	TRBV6-4	TRBJ1-1	NA	CASSDRWNTEAFF	TGTGCCAGCAGTGATAGGTGGAACACTGAAGCTTTCTTT
few	TRBV10-2	TRBJ1-2	NA	CASSEASRDGLHF	TGCGCCAGCAGTGAGGCCTCCCGGGACGGATTACACTTC
NA	TRBV3-1/TRBV3-2	TRBJ1-5	NA	CASSQERGGNQPQHF	TGTGCCAGCAGCCAAGAACGAGGGGGCAATCAGCCCCAGCATTTT
NA	TRBV7-2	TRBJ1-1	NA	CASSRVNTEAFF	TGTGCCAGCAGCCGAGTAAACACTGAAGCTTTCTTT
once	TRBV19	TRBJ1-2	NA	CASSKRNYGYTF	TGTGCCAGTAGTAAGAGGAACTATGGCTACACCTTC
NA	TRBV6-1	TRBJ2-5	NA	CASSENRQGQETQYF	TGTGCCAGCAGTGAAAACCGGCAGGGTCAAGAGACCCAGTACTTC
NA	TRBV9	TRBJ2-1	NA	CASSALPKGEQFF	TGTGCCAGCAGCGCCCTCCCGAAAGGTGAGCAGTTCTTC
NA	TRBV27	TRBJ2-3	TRBD1	CASSKSPGGQSTDTQYF	TGTGCCAGCAGTAAATCCCCAGGGGGACAAAGCACAGATACGCAGTATTTT
NA	TRBV6-2/TRBV6-3	TRBJ2-3	NA	CASSYSKDGGDTQYF	TGTGCCAGCAGTTACTCGAAGGACGGGGGAGATACGCAGTATTTT
NA	TRBV5-1	TRBJ2-1	NA	CASSLVPGNEQFF	TGCGCCAGCAGCTTGGTTCCGGGCAATGAGCAGTTCTTC
NA	TRBV19	TRBJ2-5	NA	CASSTNRDKETQYF	TGTGCCAGTAGTACCAACCGGGACAAAGAGACCCAGTACTTC
once	TRBV5-1	TRBJ1-6	NA	CASSFQGNYNSPLHF	TGCGCCAGCAGCTTTCAGGGCAACTATAATTCACCCCTCCACTTT
NA	TRBV2	TRBJ1-2	NA	CASSVNGPNYGYTF	TGTGCCAGCAGTGTGAACGGGCCGAACTATGGCTACACCTTC
NA	TRBV13	TRBJ2-2	NA	CASSTSTGELFF	TGTGCCAGCAGCACTTCCACCGGGGAGCTGTTTTTT
NA	TRBV2	TRBJ2-1	TRBD1	CASVTGTVYEQFF	TGTGCCAGCGTAACAGGGACAGTCTATGAGCAGTTCTTC
NA	TRBV19	TRBJ1-2	NA	CASSTLGGTYNYGYTF	TGTGCCAGTAGTACGTTGGGGGGGACATATAACTATGGCTACACCTTC
NA	TRBV7-2	TRBJ1-1	TRBD1	CASSPLGGINTEAFF	TGTGCCAGCAGCCCCCTAGGGGGCATCAACACTGAAGCTTTCTTT
NA	TRBV6-1	TRBJ1-4	NA	CASSGGPEGLSNEKLFF	TGTGCCAGCAGTGGCGGGCCTGAGGGCTTATCTAATGAAAAACTGTTTTTT
NA	TRBV7-3	TRBJ2-1	TRBD2	CASSAAGGVDNEQFF	TGTGCCAGCAGCGCAGCGGGGGGCGTCGACAATGAGCAGTTCTTC
NA	TRBV12-3/TRBV12-4	TRBJ1-5	NA	CASTRSEQPQHF	TGTGCCAGCACCCGATCGGAGCAGCCCCAGCATTTT
few	TRBV30	TRBJ1-5	NA	CAWSGGSSSNQPQHF	TGTGCCTGGAGTGGAGGATCCTCTAGCAATCAGCCCCAGCATTTT
NA	TRBV24-1	TRBJ2-3	NA	CATSDSRGARTQYF	TGTGCCACCAGTGATTCCCGGGGGGCGCGTACGCAGTATTTT
NA	TRBV2	TRBJ2-1	NA	CASTFYRDVNEQFF	TGTGCCAGCACCTTCTATCGCGATGTCAATGAGCAGTTCTTC
NA	TRBV7-2	TRBJ2-1	NA	CASRFKGSTYNEQFF	TGTGCCAGCAGGTTCAAGGGGTCCACCTACAATGAGCAGTTCTTC
once	TRBV18	TRBJ1-4	NA	CASSPTATNEKLFF	TGTGCCAGCTCACCAACAGCAACTAATGAAAAACTGTTTTTT
NA	TRBV29-1	TRBJ2-2	TRBD2	CSYRAGGVSGELFF	TGCAGCTATAGAGCGGGGGGGGTCTCCGGGGAGCTGTTTTTT
NA	TRBV5-8	TRBJ2-6	NA	CASSLGQVLVGANVLTF	TGTGCCAGCAGCTTGGGACAGGTTCTCGTGGGGGCCAACGTCCTGACTTTC
NA	TRBV20-1	TRBJ1-2	NA	CSAWRVSYTF	TGCAGTGCATGGCGGGTTAGCTACACCTTC
NA	TRBV7-8	TRBJ1-2	NA	CASTIPGTYGYTF	TGTGCCAGCACCATACCAGGGACCTATGGCTACACCTTC
NA	TRBV5-8	TRBJ1-6	NA	CASSLGGVSGSPLHF	TGTGCCAGCAGCTTGGGTGGTGTAAGCGGGTCACCCCTCCACTTT
NA	TRBV5-1	TRBJ2-2	TRBD1	CASSLGTGGTGELFF	TGCGCCAGCAGCTTGGGGACAGGGGGCACCGGGGAGCTGTTTTTT
NA	TRBV5-4	TRBJ1-1	NA	CASRPYGATNTEAFF	TGTGCCAGCAGACCTTATGGGGCCACAAACACTGAAGCTTTCTTT
NA	TRBV5-8	TRBJ2-5	NA	CASSLADRSVAETQYF	TGTGCCAGCAGCTTGGCCGACCGTTCAGTAGCAGAGACCCAGTACTTC
NA	TRBV7-8	TRBJ2-5	NA	CASSLVFGGETQYF	TGTGCCAGCAGCTTAGTATTTGGAGGGGAGACCCAGTACTTC
NA	TRBV5-4	TRBJ2-1	TRBD2	CASSLERGGAGSYNEQFF	TGTGCCAGCAGCTTGGAACGGGGGGGCGCCGGTTCCTACAATGAGCAGTTCTTC
few	TRBV19	TRBJ1-3	NA	CASTLDHSGNTIYF	TGTGCCAGTACCCTGGATCACTCTGGAAACACCATATATTTT